This entry lists 2 T cell receptor beta chains sequenced from one sample in a study of cytotoxic CD8 clonotypes in ibrutinib-treated CLL (dated by TCRdb to about 2021). The time point label on this specimen signifies: roughly 25 months on ibrutinib. The library was produced with the immunoSEQ multiplex PCR assay. TCRdb limited this immuneACCESS table to in-frame rearrangements with V and J called. A share of clones is missing; checked studies link under half to unresolved V genes, and the rest is unexplained. The sample data list approximately 200,000 clones, and around 70% of these were observed just once. Roughly 12% of the sample is in the top ten clones. This material consisted of PBMCs, taken after 24 months of ibrutinib treatment. The receptor source for this set is a human donor with chronic lymphocytic leukemia.

The CDR3 loop is CASSGRDRGYYGYTF. The DNA for the CDR3 is TGCGCCAGCAGCGGAAGGGACAGGGGGTACTATGGCTACACCTTC. The chain links TRBV5-1 to TRBJ1-2; 11 positions match TRBD1. CDR3 length equals 15 residues. J gave up 3 bases and V 4 bases, and 5 bases lay outside the gene matches. Germline V gene sequence: CDR1 SGHRS, CDR2 YFSETQ. The full variable domain, its missing parts supplied by reference TRBV5-1 and TRBJ1-2, is KAGVTQTPRYLIKTRGQQVTLSCSPISGHRSVSWYQQTPGQGLQFLFEYFSETQRNKGNFPGRFSGRQFSNSRSEMNVSTLELGDSALYLCASSGRDRGYYGYTFGSGTRLTVV.

The genes are TRBV10-3 and TRBJ2-2; possibly TRBD1 for D (6 bases). Germline assignment: CDR1 ENHRY and CDR2 SYGVKD. The V and J ends lost 4 bases and 0 bases respectively, with 12 bases between them. This CDR3 is 16 amino acids long. The CDR3 loop reads CAISGQGTTNTGELFF. CDR3 nucleotides: TGTGCCATCAGTGGCCAGGGGACAACGAACACCGGGGAGCTGTTTTTT.